Shown below are 30 T cell receptor beta chains from a single sample sequenced in a study of shared clonotypes between healthy human individuals. Profiling relied on immunoSEQ multiplex PCR, and the TCRdb table lists in-frame clones only, not all of them. This sample has hundreds of thousands of clones, with 95% to 98% found just once. Cells designated naive CD8 were CD45RO-negative and were positively selected for CCR7, with terminally differentiated effector memory CD45RA+ cells excluded. The sequenced sample consisted of naive CD8+ T cells sorted from blood. The origin of the receptors is a man aged 25 to 40 in good health.

The chain carries TRBV10-3 and TRBJ1-1; the D is unclear. Germline V gene sequence: CDR1 ENHRY, CDR2 SYGVKD. V lost 7 bases and J 1 base, leaving 10 bases between the germline ends. This CDR3 spans 13 amino acids. DNA for the CDR3: TGTGCCATCAAAGAGGGAGGGAACACTGAAGCTTTCTTT. It is translated as CAIKEGGNTEAFF.

V and J are TRBV7-6 and TRBJ2-7; 10 positions agree with TRBD1. Germline assignment: CDR1 SGHVS and CDR2 FNYEAQ. CDR3 size: 15 residues. V was clipped by 4 bases and J by 3 bases; unmatched bases: 6. CDR3 nucleotides: TGTGCCAGCAGCTCGACAGGGGGCGCGGTCTACGAGCAGTACTTC. As protein: CASSSTGGAVYEQYF.

This clone was seen only once. The gene calls are TRBV7-9 and TRBJ2-7; TRBD2 matches 10 bases. With V trimmed by 5 bases and J by 5 bases, 9 bases remained unmatched. This CDR3 is built from 15 residues. Germline V gene sequence: CDR1 SEHNR, CDR2 FQNEAQ (reference sequence). The CDR3 DNA sequence: TGTGCCAGCAGCCCCCATAGCGGGAGGAAGAACGAGCAGTACTTC. Its protein is CASSPHSGRKNEQYF.

The chain is built from TRBV15 and TRBJ2-7, with 8 bases lining up with TRBD1. The CDR3 is 14 residues long. Germline V lookup: CDR1 LNHNV, CDR2 YYDKDF (reference sequence). With V trimmed by 5 bases and J by 2 bases, 5 bases remained unmatched. Here the CDR3 reads CATSDTGQAYEQYF. The CDR3 bases are TGTGCCACCAGCGATACGGGACAGGCCTACGAGCAGTACTTC.

This chain links TRBV28 with TRBJ1-5, with 7 bases fitting TRBD1. Germline V gene lookup returns CDR1 MDHEN and CDR2 SYDVKM. The CDR3 is 16 residues long. Losses at the gene ends were 6 bases for V and 0 bases for J; bases not matched to a gene: 8. Here the CDR3 reads CASSSGGFPSNQPQHF. DNA of the CDR3: TGTGCCAGCAGCTCAGGGGGATTTCCTAGCAATCAGCCCCAGCATTTT.

The chain uses TRBV29-1 and TRBJ2-7; 13 nucleotides line up with TRBD2. The CDR3 runs 13 residues. V trimming: 7 bases; J trimming: 2 bases; junction bases outside the gene matches: 2. CDR1 and CDR2 from the germline V gene are SQVTM and ANQGSEA. CDR3 sequence: CSAGTSGTYEQYF. For the CDR3, the DNA is TGCAGCGCCGGGACTAGCGGGACCTACGAGCAGTACTTC.

CDR3 coding DNA: TGCGCCAGCAGCTTGGCTAGCGTCGCCTACGAGCAGTACTTC. The encoded protein is CASSLASVAYEQYF. This chain connects TRBV5-1 to TRBJ2-7, with a tentative D call TRBD2 (6 bases). Trimming cost V 0 bases and J 2 bases, with 9 bases left between them. Germline loops: CDR1 SGHRS, CDR2 YFSETQ. The CDR3 sequence is 14 residues long.

The V call is TRBV6-1, the J call TRBJ2-1; D is unclear. This CDR3 has 13 residues. V was pared by 2 bases and J by 5 bases, with 7 bases between. Looked up from germline, CDR1 is MNHNS and CDR2 is SASEGT. The CDR3 nucleotides are TGTGCCAGCAGTGAACTCCCAAACAATGAGCAGTTCTTC. Translating gives CASSELPNNEQFF.

The rearrangement uses TRBV15 and TRBJ2-2, with TRBD1 matching over 8 bases. CDR1 LNHNV and CDR2 YYDKDF come from the germline V gene (reference sequence). The CDR3 sequence is 15 residues long. J was trimmed by 2 bases and V by 3 bases; bases with no gene match: 2. The CDR3 DNA reads as TGTGCCACCAGCAGCGACAGGGGTAACACCGGGGAGCTGTTTTTT. Protein sequence: CATSSDRGNTGELFF.

J is TRBJ2-5 and V is TRBV11-1; D is uncertain. This CDR3 is built from 13 residues. Trimming took off 2 bases at V and 5 bases at J, with 9 bases between the two ends. From germline, CDR1 is SGHAT and CDR2 FQDESV (reference sequence). The chain's CDR3 is CASSLTPRETQYF. In DNA, the CDR3 is TGTGCCAGCAGCTTAACCCCCCGGGAGACCCAGTACTTC. Full variable domain (outside the CDR3, taken from reference TRBV11-1 and TRBJ2-5): EAEVAQSPRYKITEKSQAVAFWCDPISGHATLYWYRQILGQGPELLVQFQDESVVDDSQLPKDRFSAERLKGVDSTLKIQPAELGDSAMYLCASSLTPRETQYFGPGTRLLVL.

The rearrangement uses TRBV6-1 and TRBJ1-2; D uncertain. This CDR3 comprises 14 residues. Germline V gene lookup returns CDR1 MNHNS and CDR2 SASEGT. Trimming stripped 1 base from V and 8 bases from J, with 14 bases between. This chain's CDR3 is CASSEEAYVWGYTF. The CDR3 nucleotides read TGTGCCAGCAGTGAAGAAGCCTACGTGTGGGGCTACACCTTC.

This chain links TRBV5-1 with TRBJ2-1, with a weak D call TRBD2 (5 bases). Germline V lookup: CDR1 SGHRS, CDR2 YFSETQ. CDR3 length: 15 amino acids. V lost 7 bases, J lost 0 bases, and 14 bases lay in between. CDR3 region: CASCRSGPSYNEQFF. Here the CDR3 DNA reads TGCGCCAGCTGTCGGAGCGGCCCCTCCTACAATGAGCAGTTCTTC.

The V gene is TRBV18, the J gene TRBJ1-5, with a weak D call TRBD1 (5 bases). This CDR3 region has 14 residues. Per the germline V gene, CDR1 is KGHSH and CDR2 is LQKENI. Trimming removed 3 bases at V and 6 bases at J, with 12 bases between. The CDR3 reads CASSPDSGVQPQHF. The CDR3 bases are TGTGCCAGCTCACCCGACAGTGGGGTTCAGCCCCAGCATTTT.

V usage is TRBV11-1 and J usage is TRBJ2-7; weak D call: TRBD2 (6 bases). This CDR3 is built from 13 residues. The V gene lost 5 bases and the J gene lost 3 bases, with 11 bases spanning the gap. The germline V gene has CDR1 SGHAT and CDR2 FQDESV (reference sequence). The CDR3 loop is CASSEGLDYEQYF. CDR3 coding DNA: TGTGCCAGCAGCGAGGGACTGGACTACGAGCAGTACTTC.

The V gene is TRBV7-2, the J gene TRBJ1-2; the D gene is possibly TRBD1 (6 bases). V lost 1 base and J 8 bases, leaving 23 bases between the germline ends. The CDR3 has 17 amino acids. Germline V gene lookup returns CDR1 SGHTA and CDR2 FQGNSA. The CDR3 nucleotides read TGTGCCAGCAGCTTAGGTTGGGGGGCGCTGGATGGTGGAGGCTACACCTTC. It translates to CASSLGWGALDGGGYTF. Together with reference TRBV7-2 and TRBJ1-2, the CDR3 gives the full variable domain: GAGVSQSPSNKVTEKGKDVELRCDPISGHTALYWYRQSLGQGLEFLIYFQGNSAPDKSGLPSDRFSAERTGGSVSTLTIQRTQQEDSAVYLCASSLGWGALDGGGYTFGSGTRLTVV.

This sequence joins TRBV29-1 and TRBJ2-3, with 8 bases aligning to TRBD2. V lost 7 bases to trimming and J lost 4 bases; unmatched junction nucleotides: 13. The V gene's germline CDR1 is SQVTM and CDR2 ANQGSEA. The CDR3 is made up of 15 amino acids. Here the CDR3 reads CSAEPSGSRADTQYF. The CDR3 coding sequence is TGCAGCGCCGAACCAAGCGGGAGTAGGGCAGATACGCAGTATTTT.

The CDR3 DNA follows: TGTGCCATCAGTGACCTAGCGGGGCAGCTGGAGCAGTACTTC. It translates to CAISDLAGQLEQYF. The chain recombines TRBV10-3 with TRBJ2-7, with 9 bases matching TRBD2. V shed 3 bases, J shed 7 bases, and the junction held 7 bases outside the gene matches. The CDR3 covers 14 residues. Germline CDR1 and CDR2: ENHRY and SYGVKD.

The CDR3 protein is CSVEQAITDTQYF. The CDR3, as DNA: TGCAGCGTTGAACAGGCAATCACAGATACGCAGTATTTT. The V gene is TRBV29-1, the J gene TRBJ2-3; D not resolved. Germline assignment: CDR1 SQVTM and CDR2 ANQGSEA. V gave up 2 bases and J gave up 2 bases, with 8 bases separating them. The CDR3 consists of 13 residues.

The chain links TRBV11-2 to TRBJ1-1, with TRBD1 identical over 8 bases. CDR1 and CDR2 (germline): SGHAT, FQNNGV. Trimming cost V 3 bases and J 7 bases; bases outside gene matches: 4. The CDR3 extends over 13 amino acids. The DNA for the CDR3 is TGTGCCAGCAGCTTTACAGGGGGGCTTGAAGCTTTCTTT. Its protein product is CASSFTGGLEAFF.

This rearrangement joins TRBV5-1 to TRBJ2-1; 9 positions agree with TRBD2. V lost 3 bases to trimming and J lost 9 bases; unmatched junction nucleotides: 4. Germline V lookup: CDR1 SGHRS, CDR2 YFSETQ. CDR3 length: 13 residues. CDR3 residues: CASSWTSVTEQFF. DNA of the CDR3: TGCGCCAGCAGCTGGACTAGCGTCACTGAGCAGTTCTTC.

The rearrangement links TRBV25-1 to TRBJ2-3; TRBD2 matches at 13 bases. Germline V lookup: CDR1 MGHDK, CDR2 SYGVNS. Trimming cost V 6 bases and J 6 bases; bases outside gene matches: 6. CDR3 length: 15 amino acids. In DNA, the CDR3 is TGTGCCAGCAGACTAGCGGGAGGGCCGGCGGATACGCAGTATTTT. As protein: CASRLAGGPADTQYF.

The rearrangement links TRBV7-9 to TRBJ2-1; weak D call: TRBD2 (7 bases). The CDR3 consists of 17 residues. Germline-derived CDR1 and CDR2 are SEHNR and FQNEAQ (reference sequence). Trimming removed 4 bases from V and 7 bases from J, with 23 bases in between. The CDR3 reads CASSSTGGRRWGNEQFF. The CDR3 DNA reads as TGTGCCAGCAGCTCAACCGGGGGGCGACGCTGGGGTAATGAGCAGTTCTTC.

CDR3: CASSLYEVTGGHEQFF. DNA for the CDR3: TGTGCCAGCAGCTTGTATGAGGTAACAGGGGGCCATGAGCAGTTCTTC. V is TRBV7-4 and J is TRBJ2-1; 9 nucleotides agree with TRBD1. Germline-derived CDR1 and CDR2 are SGHVT and SQSDAQ. The CDR3 contains 16 residues. V dropped 3 bases and J dropped 8; count of bases not matched to a gene: 11.

The chain employs TRBV7-9 and TRBJ1-1; D call uncertain. The CDR3 extends over 18 amino acids. V lost 5 bases, J lost 3 bases, and 25 bases lay in between. CDR1 and CDR2 from the germline V gene are SEHNR and FQNEAQ (reference sequence). The CDR3 sequence: CASSPPQGSYPRDTEAFF. DNA of the CDR3: TGTGCCAGCAGCCCTCCACAAGGGTCCTACCCCCGCGACACTGAAGCTTTCTTT.

The rearrangement uses TRBV5-6 and TRBJ2-7, with no clear D. The CDR3 is made up of 12 amino acids. V was shortened by 4 bases and J by 2 bases, with 7 bases between the two germline ends. Germline V CDR1 and CDR2: SGHDT, YYEEEE. The CDR3 is CASSVSPYEQYF. In DNA, the CDR3 is TGTGCCAGCAGCGTTAGCCCCTACGAGCAGTACTTC.

This CDR3 reads CASSPGFGDQPQHF. DNA for the CDR3: TGTGCCAGCAGTCCTGGGTTTGGGGATCAGCCCCAGCATTTT. The rearrangement links TRBV27 to TRBJ1-5; D not resolved. Trimming cost V 5 bases and J 5 bases, with 13 bases left between them. Germline lookup yields CDR1 MNHEY and CDR2 SMNVEV (reference sequence). CDR3 length: 14 residues.

This rearrangement joins TRBV2 to TRBJ2-7; TRBD2 is a possible D gene (6 bases). The V end lost 6 bases, the J end lost 1 base, and 13 bases lay between the germline ends. Germline loops: CDR1 SNHLY, CDR2 FYNNEI. This CDR3 has 14 amino acids. The CDR3 nucleotides read TGTGCCAGCAGCTTGGGGGGAGCGTCCTACGAGCAGTACTTC. Translating it yields CASSLGGASYEQYF.

This chain joins TRBV27 and TRBJ2-3; perhaps TRBD2 as D (5 bases). Trimming left V 5 bases short and J 3 bases short, with 9 bases between. This CDR3 has 13 amino acids. The germline V gene encodes CDR1 MNHEY and CDR2 SMNVEV (reference sequence). In DNA, the CDR3 is TGTGCCAGCAGTCTTTGGAGGACAGATACGCAGTATTTT. Amino acid sequence: CASSLWRTDTQYF.

This chain links TRBV11-2 with TRBJ2-3, with 13 bases matching TRBD2. Per the germline V gene, CDR1 is SGHAT and CDR2 is FQNNGV. The V segment lost 5 bases and the J segment 3 bases; nucleotides outside the gene matches: 5. This CDR3 has 16 residues. The CDR3 here is CASSRTSGSRTDTQYF. CDR3 DNA: TGTGCCAGCAGCCGGACTAGCGGGAGTCGTACAGATACGCAGTATTTT.

The chain couples TRBV14 to TRBJ2-7, with D unresolved. Germline V gene data show CDR1 as SGHDN and CDR2 as FVKESK. CDR3 length: 12 residues. The germline V and J ends were trimmed by 0 bases and 9 bases, with 9 bases remaining between them. The CDR3: CASSQDSAGQYF. The DNA of the CDR3 is TGTGCCAGCAGCCAAGATTCGGCCGGGCAGTACTTC.